This T cell receptor (beta chain) was sequenced in a study of PD-1 blockade in classical Hodgkin lymphoma. Study-level results: Baseline TCR diversity was reportedly lower in newly diagnosed patients than in healthy donors. It was reported as lower still in relapsed/refractory patients. Why the repertoires differ is still unclear, perhaps disease activity or prior therapy. Complete responders' baseline diversity resembled that of newly diagnosed patients.

Described time point: cycle 4 day 1 (C4D1), after more than five weeks of nivolumab. Relapse was seen in all patients after autologous stem cell transplantation, and brentuximab vedotin exposure was variable. It was by magnetic negative selection that CD4+ T cells were purified from thawed PBMCs. CDR1 LNHNV and CDR2 YYDKDF come from the germline V gene (reference sequence). This CDR3 is built from 15 residues. TCRdb's copy holds only in-frame clones and misses some; the assay was immunoSEQ multiplex PCR. The sample gives about 18,000 clones, 75% of which show up once; around 2.3% is in the top ten. A word on this clone: The antigen is not known. One end of the junction varies from germline; a read error may be responsible.

This specimen consisted of CD4+ T cells from blood, obtained before the fourth cycle of nivolumab. This sequence joins TRBV15 and TRBJ1-5; D not certain. The clonotype comes from a human donor with classical Hodgkin lymphoma. For the CDR3, the DNA is TGTGCCACCAGCGGAGAGTTGCAGGGCAATCAGCCCCAGCATTTT. Its protein is CATSGELQGNQPQHF.